The 26 T cell receptor beta chains reported below all come from one sample, sequenced in a study of T cells in narcolepsy. The table came from immunoSEQ multiplex PCR; TCRdb's copy has only in-frame clones and leaves some out. The table lists 25,000 to 35,000 clones, roughly 90% of them singletons. The sequenced sample consisted of CD45RA- memory CD4+ T cells from PBMCs. The receptors shown here come from a human donor with narcolepsy.

The chain joins TRBV19 to TRBJ1-1; tentative D call: TRBD1 (6 bases). This CDR3 is built from 16 residues. Per the germline V gene, CDR1 is LNHDA and CDR2 is SQIVND (reference sequence). V lost 3 bases to trimming and J lost 0 bases, with 14 bases between them. The CDR3 here is CASSIVAAGVNTEAFF. CDR3 nucleotide sequence: TGTGCCAGTAGTATTGTGGCAGCAGGGGTGAACACTGAAGCTTTCTTT.

This clone is a singleton in its sample. V and J are TRBV7-2 and TRBJ2-7; TRBD2 aligns across 13 bases. The CDR3 contains 14 residues. CDR1 is SGHTA and CDR2 is FQGNSA in the germline V gene. V trimming: 1 base; J trimming: 11 bases; junction bases outside the gene matches: 5. In DNA form, the CDR3 reads TGTGCCAGCAGCTTAGGCGGGACTAGCGGGGTTGAGTACTTC. It is translated as CASSLGGTSGVEYF.

This chain joins TRBV5-1 and TRBJ2-4, with D perhaps TRBD1 or TRBD2 (6 bases each). The V end was cut by 4 bases, the J end by 6 bases, with 17 bases between. Germline values: CDR1 SGHRS, CDR2 YFSETQ. The CDR3 covers 15 residues. The CDR3 DNA is TGCGCCAGCAGCACCAGAGGGGGGAGAGGAAACATTCAGTACTTC. It is translated as CASSTRGGRGNIQYF.

V usage is TRBV7-9 and J usage is TRBJ2-7, with TRBD1 as a possible D gene (5 bases). From germline, CDR1 is SEHNR and CDR2 FQNEAQ (reference sequence). CDR3 length: 11 amino acids. V gave up 2 bases and J gave up 6 bases, with 5 bases separating them. The DNA for the CDR3 is TGTGCCAGCAGCTTACAGGGCGAGCAGTACTTC. It translates to CASSLQGEQYF.

V is TRBV6-1 and J is TRBJ2-3, with TRBD1 identical over 7 bases. CDR1 is MNHNS and CDR2 is SASEGT in the germline V gene. This CDR3 contains 14 residues. V shed 8 bases and J 0 bases; nucleotides not matched to a gene: 5. CDR3 protein: CASWDRVSTDTQYF. CDR3 nucleotide sequence: TGTGCCAGCTGGGACAGAGTGAGCACAGATACGCAGTATTTT.

The V call is TRBV9, the J call TRBJ1-1, with D unresolved. Germline assignment: CDR1 SGDLS and CDR2 YYNGEE. The CDR3 has 13 amino acids. Trimming took off 4 bases at V and 10 bases at J, with 17 bases between the two ends. The CDR3 region is CASSPEMLAGAFF. In nucleotides, the CDR3 is TGTGCCAGCAGCCCAGAGATGTTAGCAGGAGCTTTCTTT.

The gene calls are TRBV14 and TRBJ2-1; 13 bases fit TRBD2. Germline V gives CDR1 SGHDN, CDR2 FVKESK. This CDR3 spans 15 amino acids. The V and J ends lost 6 bases and 8 bases, in that order; junction bases with no gene match: 7. The CDR3 sequence is CASSRGTSGKYEQFF. The CDR3 DNA reads TGTGCCAGCAGTCGCGGGACTAGCGGGAAATATGAGCAGTTCTTC.

The chain links TRBV18 to TRBJ1-5, with D perhaps TRBD1 (5 bases). Germline values: CDR1 KGHSH, CDR2 LQKENI. The CDR3 contains 16 residues. V lost 4 bases, J lost 2 bases, and 15 bases lay in between. The CDR3 reads CASSLPGGYGNQPQHF. In nucleotides, the CDR3 is TGTGCCAGCTCACTCCCCGGGGGGTACGGCAATCAGCCCCAGCATTTT.

This sequence joins TRBV20-1 and TRBJ2-1; D remains unclear. Between the trimmed V and J ends, which lost 6 bases and 5 bases, there was a span of 8 bases. The CDR3 spans 11 residues. Germline values: CDR1 DFQATT, CDR2 SNEGSKA (reference sequence). CDR3 residues: CSADPNNEQFF. The CDR3 nucleotides read TGCAGTGCGGACCCTAACAATGAGCAGTTCTTC.

V gene TRBV9 combines with J gene TRBJ2-3, with 11 bases fitting TRBD2. Unmatched junction bases numbered 7, after V lost 4 bases and J lost 3 bases. This CDR3 contains 16 residues. From germline, CDR1 is SGDLS and CDR2 YYNGEE. CDR3 in amino acids: CASSSLAGGPTDTQYF. The CDR3 nucleotides read TGTGCCAGCAGCTCCTTAGCGGGAGGGCCAACAGATACGCAGTATTTT.

The chain is built from TRBV7-9 and TRBJ2-2; TRBD1 is a possible D gene (6 bases). The CDR3 is made up of 16 amino acids. Deletions cut 6 bases from V and 8 bases from J, with 22 bases between. CDR1 is SEHNR and CDR2 is FQNEAQ in the germline V gene (reference sequence). This CDR3 reads CASSQISSGDSGELFF. Written as DNA, the CDR3 is TGTGCCAGCAGTCAGATTTCTTCAGGGGATTCGGGGGAGCTGTTTTTT.

The chain combines TRBV27 with TRBJ2-7; the D call may be TRBD1 or TRBD2 (5 bases each). V lost 3 bases, J lost 6 bases, and 12 bases lay in between. This CDR3 is 13 amino acids long. Per germline, CDR1 MNHEY and CDR2 SMNVEV (reference sequence). This CDR3 is CASSFRAGSEQYF. In DNA, the CDR3 is TGTGCCAGCAGTTTCAGGGCGGGTAGCGAGCAGTACTTC.

This sequence joins TRBV28 and TRBJ2-6, with unresolved D. Germline V gene data show CDR1 as MDHEN and CDR2 as SYDVKM. CDR3 length equals 18 residues. V lost 9 bases and J lost 2, with 23 bases in between. The CDR3, as DNA: TGTGCCAGTTCTCCCCCCGGTCTAAGCCTTACTGGGGCCAACGTCCTGACTTTC. Translation gives CASSPPGLSLTGANVLTF.

The chain recombines TRBV2 with TRBJ1-2; perhaps TRBD1 as D (5 bases). The CDR3 contains 11 residues. The germline V and J ends were trimmed by 7 bases and 6 bases, with 9 bases remaining between them. CDR1 and CDR2 from the germline V gene are SNHLY and FYNNEI. The CDR3 bases are TGTGCCAGCAATCGGGGGGATGGCTACACCTTC. The encoded protein is CASNRGDGYTF. Together with reference TRBV2 and TRBJ1-2, the CDR3 gives the full variable domain: EPEVTQTPSHQVTQMGQEVILRCVPISNHLYFYWYRQILGQKVEFLVSFYNNEISEKSEIFDDQFSVERPDGSNFTLKIRSTKLEDSAMYFCASNRGDGYTFGSGTRLTVV.

The chain joins TRBV30 to TRBJ2-3; weak D call: TRBD1 (6 bases). In germline, CDR1 is GTSNPN, CDR2 SVGIG (reference sequence). The length of the CDR3 is 15 residues. The ends were cut back, 4 bases at V and 0 bases at J, with 14 bases in the middle. The CDR3 protein is CAWINRQASTDTQYF. In nucleotides, the CDR3 is TGTGCCTGGATTAACCGACAGGCTAGCACAGATACGCAGTATTTT. The full variable domain, its missing parts supplied by reference TRBV30 and TRBJ2-3, is SQTIHQWPATLVQPVGSPLSLECTVEGTSNPNLYWYRQAAGRGLQLLFYSVGIGQISSEVPQNLSASRPQDRQFILSSKKLLLSDSGFYLCAWINRQASTDTQYFGPGTRLTVL.

V is TRBV11-2 and J is TRBJ2-3; no clear D. The ends were cut back, 7 bases at V and 0 bases at J, with 14 bases in the middle. From germline, CDR1 is SGHAT and CDR2 FQNNGV. The CDR3 runs 15 residues. CDR3 sequence reads: CASTFVGASTDTQYF. CDR3 bases: TGTGCCAGCACCTTTGTCGGTGCTAGCACAGATACGCAGTATTTT.

This clone was seen a handful of times. The chain couples TRBV5-6 to TRBJ2-7; 15 bases agree with TRBD2. V shed 0 bases, J shed 4 bases, and the junction held 8 bases outside the gene matches. Germline lookup yields CDR1 SGHDT and CDR2 YYEEEE. This CDR3 is built from 18 residues. CDR3 coding DNA: TGTGCCAGCAGCTTGGCGGGACTAGCGGGAGGCCAGGTATACGAGCAGTACTTC. Translating it yields CASSLAGLAGGQVYEQYF.

The V gene is TRBV5-4, the J gene TRBJ2-3, with D uncertain. The V gene's germline CDR1 is SGHNT and CDR2 YYREEE (reference sequence). V lost 5 bases to trimming and J lost 1 base, with 11 bases between them. CDR3 size: 14 residues. CDR3 protein: CASSRALGTDTQYF. The CDR3 nucleotides are TGTGCCAGCAGTAGGGCCCTCGGCACAGATACGCAGTATTTT.

This clone has just a few counts. This chain joins TRBV28 and TRBJ2-1; D tentatively reads TRBD1 or TRBD2 (5 bases each). The V end was cut by 8 bases, the J end by 0 bases, with 11 bases between. The V gene's germline CDR1 is MDHEN and CDR2 SYDVKM. This CDR3 is 14 amino acids long. The CDR3 DNA reads TGTGCCAGCCATTCGGGACCCTCCTACAATGAGCAGTTCTTC. Translating it yields CASHSGPSYNEQFF.

This chain connects TRBV4-1 to TRBJ1-5; no clear D. The CDR3 spans 14 residues. V dropped 2 bases and J dropped 4 bases, with 9 bases sitting between them. Germline loops: CDR1 MGHRA, CDR2 YSYEKL. The CDR3 DNA follows: TGCGCCAGCAGCCAAATTCGCCAAAATCAGCCCCAGCATTTT. Translated: CASSQIRQNQPQHF.

The table lists this clone with a count of one. The chain carries TRBV6-1 and TRBJ1-4; the D is unclear. The CDR3 runs 13 residues. Germline V gene sequence: CDR1 MNHNS, CDR2 SASEGT. Trimming removed 7 bases from V and 8 bases from J, with 14 bases in between. The CDR3 DNA is TGTGCCAGCAACCTTGACGGGGTAGAAAAACTGTTTTTT. Translating gives CASNLDGVEKLFF.

This chain links TRBV6-1 with TRBJ1-5; D might be TRBD1 (6 bases). Germline assignment: CDR1 MNHNS and CDR2 SASEGT. V was clipped by 6 bases and J by 2 bases, with 11 bases between them. This CDR3 comprises 14 residues. DNA of the CDR3: TGTGCCAGCAGACCACAGGGCGGCAATCAGCCCCAGCATTTT. Its translation: CASRPQGGNQPQHF.

This chain connects TRBV6-5 to TRBJ1-1, with unresolved D. Looked up from germline, CDR1 is MNHEY and CDR2 is SVGAGI. The length of the CDR3 is 15 residues. The ends were cut back, 1 base at V and 8 bases at J, with 17 bases in the middle. The CDR3 DNA reads TGTGCCAGCAGTTACTTCGCAACCCCAAGCGGAGAAGCTTTCTTT. It encodes CASSYFATPSGEAFF.

This clone was detected a few times. This chain joins TRBV6-6 and TRBJ1-5; a weak D match, TRBD1 (5 bases). V lost 1 base and J 2 bases, leaving 12 bases between the germline ends. The CDR3 length is 16 residues. Germline V gene sequence: CDR1 MNHNY, CDR2 SVGAGI (reference sequence). CDR3 region: CASSYWRQGGNQPQHF. In nucleotides, the CDR3 is TGTGCCAGCAGTTACTGGCGTCAGGGCGGCAATCAGCCCCAGCATTTT.

The gene calls are TRBV6-1 and TRBJ1-4, with TRBD1 matching 8 bases. V shed 6 bases and J 7 bases; nucleotides not matched to a gene: 7. CDR3 length equals 14 residues. Germline V lookup: CDR1 MNHNS, CDR2 SASEGT. CDR3: CASSRGQAGEKLFF. The DNA for the CDR3 is TGTGCCAGCAGCCGGGGACAGGCTGGTGAAAAACTGTTTTTT.

The chain combines TRBV5-4 with TRBJ1-1; TRBD1 aligns across 7 bases. CDR1 and CDR2 from the germline V gene are SGHNT and YYREEE (reference sequence). V gave up 0 bases and J gave up 0 bases; unmatched junction bases: 2. The CDR3 sequence is 15 residues long. DNA for the CDR3: TGTGCCAGCAGCTTGGGGACAGGCATGAACACTGAAGCTTTCTTT. Translating gives CASSLGTGMNTEAFF.